This TCR beta chain was documented in a study of T cell responses to AZD1222 COVID-19 vaccine. Study results and limitations: CD4 TCRs associated with vaccination spanned spike, dominating at 160-218 and 743-854. Reportedly, nearly half of unique spike TCRs recognized epitopes outside B.1.351/B.1.1.7 mutations. Spike-specific TCR breadth and depth went up after people got two AZD1222 doses.

The V end lost 4 bases, the J end lost 5 bases, and 8 bases lay between the germline ends. The CDR3 spans 12 residues. Looked up from germline, CDR1 is SQVTM and CDR2 is ANQGSEA. Notes on this clone: Its antigen is unknown.

Only in-frame clones appear in the TCRdb table, and some are missing; sequencing was by immunoSEQ multiplex PCR. The sample includes more than 85,000 clones, 80% to 95% of them seen just once. The chain combines TRBV29-1 with TRBJ2-2; TRBD2 is a possible D gene (6 bases). The material was peripheral blood, obtained on day 0 of AZD1222 vaccination. The sequence came from an adult in good health. CDR3 in amino acids: CSVVEGTGELFF. The CDR3 region has the DNA TGCAGCGTTGTGGAGGGGACCGGGGAGCTGTTTTTT.